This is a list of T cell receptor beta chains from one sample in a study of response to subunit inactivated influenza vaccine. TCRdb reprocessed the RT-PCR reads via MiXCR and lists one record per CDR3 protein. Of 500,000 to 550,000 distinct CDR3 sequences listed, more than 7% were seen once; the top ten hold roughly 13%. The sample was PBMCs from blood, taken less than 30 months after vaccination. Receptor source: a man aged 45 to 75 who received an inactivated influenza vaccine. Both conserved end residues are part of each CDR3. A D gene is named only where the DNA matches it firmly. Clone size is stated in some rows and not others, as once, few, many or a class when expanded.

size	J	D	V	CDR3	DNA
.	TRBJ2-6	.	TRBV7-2	CASSFSGFAGANVLTF	TGTGCCAGCAGCTTCTCCGGATTCGCTGGGGCCAACGTCCTGACTTTC
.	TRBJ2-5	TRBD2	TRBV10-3	CAISDPGGQETQYF	TGTGCCATCAGTGATCCCGGGGGGCAAGAGACCCAGTACTTC
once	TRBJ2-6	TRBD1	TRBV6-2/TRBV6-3	CASSQQGAAGANVLTF	TGTGCCAGCAGTCAACAGGGGGCTGCTGGGGCCAACGTCCTGACTTTC
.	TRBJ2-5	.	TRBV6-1	CASSRGYLETQYF	TGTGCCAGCAGCCGGGGCTACCTCGAGACCCAGTACTTC
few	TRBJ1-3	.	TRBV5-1	CASSLGGTPGNTIYF	TGCGCCAGCAGCTTGGGAGGGACTCCTGGAAACACCATATATTTT
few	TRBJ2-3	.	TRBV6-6	CASSGTYTDTQYF	TGTGCCAGCAGCGGGACATACACAGATACGCAGTATTTT
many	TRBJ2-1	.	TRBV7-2	CASSLGTRNEQFF	TGTGCCAGCAGCTTAGGAACTAGAAATGAGCAGTTCTTC
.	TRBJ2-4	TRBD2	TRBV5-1	CASTRLAGDGAKNIQYF	TGCGCCAGCACTAGACTAGCGGGAGACGGAGCCAAAAACATTCAGTACTTC
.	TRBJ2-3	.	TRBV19	CASSPPLDTRTQYF	TGTGCCAGTAGTCCACCCCTGGACACAAGGACGCAGTATTTT
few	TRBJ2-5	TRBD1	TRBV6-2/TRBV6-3	CASSWTGVETQYF	TGTGCCAGCAGTTGGACAGGGGTAGAGACCCAGTACTTC
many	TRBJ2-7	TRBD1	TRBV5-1	CASSFTGTGVYEQYF	TGCGCCAGCAGCTTTACCGGGACAGGGGTTTACGAGCAGTACTTC
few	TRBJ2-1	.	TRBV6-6	CASSYSDLNEQFF	TGTGCCAGCAGTTACTCGGATCTCAATGAGCAGTTCTTC
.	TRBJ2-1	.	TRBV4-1	CASSQDLRSYNEQFF	TGCGCCAGCAGCCAAGATCTACGGTCCTACAATGAGCAGTTCTTC
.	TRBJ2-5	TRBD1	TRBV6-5	CASSSRQGKETQYF	TGTGCCAGCAGTTCTCGACAGGGAAAAGAGACCCAGTACTTC
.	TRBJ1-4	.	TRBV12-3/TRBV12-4	CASSPPGRRAEKLFF	TGTGCCAGCAGCCCCCCGGGACGAAGGGCCGAAAAACTGTTTTTT
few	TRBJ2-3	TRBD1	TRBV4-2	CASSQEGTGTDTQYF	TGTGCCAGCAGCCAAGAGGGGACAGGGACAGATACGCAGTATTTT
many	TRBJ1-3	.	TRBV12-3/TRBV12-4	CASSWGSNTIYF	TGTGCCAGCAGTTGGGGGAGCAACACCATATATTTT
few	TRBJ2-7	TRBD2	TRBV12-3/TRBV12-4	CASSLRSGGFSDEQYF	TGTGCCAGCAGTTTAAGGAGCGGGGGATTCTCGGACGAGCAGTACTTC
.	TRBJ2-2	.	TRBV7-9	CASSLAPRSGAGELFF	TGTGCCAGCAGCTTAGCGCCTCGAAGTGGGGCCGGGGAGCTGTTTTTT
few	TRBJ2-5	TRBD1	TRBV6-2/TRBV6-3	CASSTRTGQGETQYF	TGTGCCAGCAGTACCCGGACAGGCCAAGGAGAGACCCAGTACTTC
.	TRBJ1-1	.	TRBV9	CASSVVGGFDTEAFF	TGTGCCAGCAGCGTAGTTGGGGGGTTCGACACTGAAGCTTTCTTT
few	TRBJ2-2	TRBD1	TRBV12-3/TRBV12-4	CASSIGQGNTGELFF	TGTGCCAGCAGTATCGGACAGGGGAACACCGGGGAGCTGTTTTTT
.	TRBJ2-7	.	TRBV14	CASSPTGDRVHEQYF	TGTGCCAGCAGCCCGACGGGAGACAGGGTGCACGAGCAGTACTTC
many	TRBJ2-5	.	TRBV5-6	CASSLGGTQETQYF	TGTGCCAGCAGCTTAGGTGGGACGCAAGAGACCCAGTACTTC
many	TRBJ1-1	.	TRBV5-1	CASSLDPGSEAFF	TGCGCCAGCAGCTTGGACCCGGGGTCTGAAGCTTTCTTT
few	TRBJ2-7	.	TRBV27	CASRAGVNYEQYF	TGTGCCAGCAGGGCAGGGGTGAACTACGAGCAGTACTTC
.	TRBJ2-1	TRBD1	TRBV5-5	CASRQTGGGEQFF	TGTGCCAGCAGACAAACAGGGGGCGGTGAGCAGTTCTTC
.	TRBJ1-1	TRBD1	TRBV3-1	CASSPGTGRGNTEAFF	TGTGCCAGCAGCCCTGGGACAGGAAGAGGGAACACTGAAGCTTTCTTT
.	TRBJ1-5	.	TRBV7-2	CASSLASAGQPQHF	TGTGCCAGCAGCTTAGCGTCTGCAGGGCAGCCCCAGCATTTT
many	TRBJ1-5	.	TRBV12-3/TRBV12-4	CASSFAGTNNQPQHF	TGTGCCAGCAGTTTTGCCGGGACCAATAATCAGCCCCAGCATTTT
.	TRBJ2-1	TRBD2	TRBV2	CASSEVGLAADSTYNEQFF	TGTGCCAGCAGTGAAGTGGGGCTAGCGGCCGACTCCACCTACAATGAGCAGTTCTTC
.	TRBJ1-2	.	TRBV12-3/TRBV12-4	CASSLGAGANYGYTF	TGTGCCAGCAGTTTAGGGGCCGGAGCTAACTATGGCTACACCTTC
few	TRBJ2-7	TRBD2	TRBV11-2	CASSLVGGRASGEQYF	TGTGCCAGCAGCTTAGTTGGCGGGAGGGCCTCTGGGGAGCAGTACTTC
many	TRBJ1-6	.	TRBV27	CATQGVANSPLHF	TGTGCCACCCAGGGAGTCGCTAATTCACCCCTCCACTTT
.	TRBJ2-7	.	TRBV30	CAWSVTSLEQYF	TGTGCCTGGAGTGTAACTAGCCTCGAGCAGTACTTC
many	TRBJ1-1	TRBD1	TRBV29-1	CSVGKQGSTEAFF	TGCAGCGTTGGGAAACAGGGGAGCACTGAAGCTTTCTTT
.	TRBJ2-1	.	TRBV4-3	CASSHGNRAEQFF	TGCGCCAGCAGCCATGGAAACAGGGCCGAGCAGTTCTTC
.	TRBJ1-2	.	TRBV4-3	CASSQDQWGNYGYTF	TGCGCCAGCAGCCAAGATCAATGGGGTAACTATGGCTACACCTTC
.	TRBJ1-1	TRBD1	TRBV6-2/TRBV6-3	CASSPLMDRDPEAFF	TGTGCCAGCAGTCCTCTCATGGACAGGGACCCTGAAGCTTTCTTT
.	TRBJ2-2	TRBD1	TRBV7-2	CASSVTGGSTGELFF	TGTGCCAGCAGCGTGACAGGGGGCAGCACCGGGGAGCTGTTTTTT